The next 24 T cell receptor beta chains were all read from a single sample in a study of blood T cells in healthy people across ages. Then a second PCR, running roughly 6 to 12 cycles, was carried out with a sample-barcoded 5' primer and a J-beta primer mix. One entry per CDR3 protein results from TCRdb running MiXCR on the 5' RACE reads. The data hold about 780,000 distinct CDR3 sequences, with 25% to 30% observed a single time. This sample was shared with a second study, whose subject was T cells of mothers and their children.

The material sequenced was blood. All receptors derive from a boy aged 5-17 years in good health.

This clonotype was observed a handful of times. This rearrangement joins TRBV12-3 or TRBV12-4 to TRBJ1-5; D gene unclear. V was cut by 3 bases and J by 3 bases, with 9 bases left in between. The CDR3 spans 14 residues. CDR3 loop: CASSLRPSNQPQHF. CDR3 bases: TGTGCCAGCAGTTTGAGACCCTCCAATCAGCCCCAGCATTTT.

The J gene is TRBJ2-1, the V gene TRBV18; D is unclear. CDR1 and CDR2 from the germline V gene are KGHSH and LQKENI. This CDR3 comprises 14 residues. Trimming pared 3 bases from V and 8 bases from J, leaving 14 bases between. The CDR3 sequence: CASSPMDQPHEQFF. The CDR3, as DNA: TGTGCCAGCTCACCGATGGACCAACCCCATGAGCAGTTCTTC.

The genes are TRBV29-1 and TRBJ2-1; the match to TRBD2 covers 7 bases. CDR1 and CDR2 from the germline V gene are SQVTM and ANQGSEA. This CDR3 contains 13 residues. Trimming removed 0 bases from V and 7 bases from J; junction bases left unmatched: 3. Here the CDR3 reads CSVEEPSGNEQFF. DNA for the CDR3: TGCAGCGTTGAAGAACCTAGCGGTAATGAGCAGTTCTTC.

The V gene is TRBV19, the J gene TRBJ2-6; 7 nucleotides line up with TRBD1. Germline lookup yields CDR1 LNHDA and CDR2 SQIVND (reference sequence). The CDR3 extends over 17 amino acids. The junction had 7 bases not matched to a gene; V was cut back by 5 bases and J by 0 bases. The CDR3 nucleotides read TGTGCCAGTAGTTGGGACAGAACTCTCTCTGGGGCCAACGTCCTGACTTTC. Translated: CASSWDRTLSGANVLTF. Complete variable domain (other parts from reference TRBV19 and TRBJ2-6): DGGITQSPKYLFRKEGQNVTLSCEQNLNHDAMYWYRQDPGQGLRLIYYSQIVNDFQKGDIAEGYSVSREKKESFPLTVTSAQKNPTAFYLCASSWDRTLSGANVLTFGAGSRLTVL.

This clonotype was found a few times. This sequence joins TRBV5-1 and TRBJ2-1; 8 nucleotides line up with TRBD1. The CDR3 is made up of 13 amino acids. Germline V gene data show CDR1 as SGHRS and CDR2 as YFSETQ. The junction had 5 bases not matched to a gene; V was cut back by 3 bases and J by 9 bases. DNA for the CDR3: TGCGCCAGCAGCTCTTCGACAGGGGTTGAGCAGTTCTTC. Translating it yields CASSSSTGVEQFF.

This clonotype was found a few times. J is TRBJ1-4 and V is TRBV14; no clear D gene. This CDR3 contains 15 residues. V lost 4 bases and J lost 7, with 16 bases in between. CDR1 is SGHDN, CDR2 FVKESK, per germline. In DNA, the CDR3 is TGTGCCAGCAGCCTTCTCGAAGTCGGTTCTGAAAAACTGTTTTTT. Its protein is CASSLLEVGSEKLFF.

The rearrangement links TRBV7-3 to TRBJ1-1; a weak D match, TRBD1 (6 bases). The V end lost 3 bases, the J end lost 4 bases, and 24 bases lay between the germline ends. Per germline, CDR1 SGHTA and CDR2 FQGTGA. This CDR3 has 18 residues. Here the CDR3 reads CASSFERIQGPLGTEAFF. The DNA of the CDR3 is TGTGCCAGCAGCTTCGAGCGAATACAGGGTCCCCTGGGCACTGAAGCTTTCTTT. The entire variable domain, with the rest obtained from reference TRBV7-3 and TRBJ1-1, is as follows: GAGVSQTPSNKVTEKGKYVELRCDPISGHTALYWYRQSLGQGPEFLIYFQGTGAADDSGLPNDRFFAVRPEGSVSTLKIQRTERGDSAVYLCASSFERIQGPLGTEAFFGQGTRLTVV.

The chain combines TRBV13 with TRBJ2-4; unclear D gene. The V gene lost 5 bases and the J gene lost 0 bases, with 17 bases spanning the gap. Germline CDR1 reads PRHDT; CDR2 reads FYEKMQ (reference sequence). This CDR3 is built from 17 residues. The DNA of the CDR3 is TGTGCCAGCAGCATTGCCCAAAGCAATCTAGCCAAAAACATTCAGTACTTC. It yields the protein CASSIAQSNLAKNIQYF.

In its sample, this clonotype was seen a few times. In DNA, the CDR3 is TGCGCCAGCAGCTTGGGCAGGACAGGCTCCTATAATTCACCCCTCCACTTT. It codes for CASSLGRTGSYNSPLHF. The J gene is TRBJ1-6, the V gene TRBV5-1; 7 nucleotides agree with TRBD1. V lost 0 bases to trimming and J lost 0 bases; unmatched junction nucleotides: 3. The CDR3 runs to 17 residues. Germline values: CDR1 SGHRS, CDR2 YFSETQ.

The chain joins TRBV20-1 to TRBJ1-2; 8 bases are shared with TRBD1. This CDR3 comprises 14 residues. V shed 2 bases, J shed 5 bases, and the junction held 7 bases outside the gene matches. CDR1 and CDR2 from the germline V gene are DFQATT and SNEGSKA (reference sequence). CDR3 sequence reads: CSARTPTGEYGYTF. CDR3 bases: TGCAGTGCTAGAACGCCGACAGGGGAGTATGGCTACACCTTC.

This chain uses TRBV6-6 with TRBJ2-7; 9 bases line up with TRBD1. Trimming at V came to 6 bases and at J to 1 base, leaving 7 bases not matched to a gene. CDR3 length: 15 amino acids. Per the germline V gene, CDR1 is MNHNY and CDR2 is SVGAGI (reference sequence). CDR3 residues: CASRGTGTGSYEQYF. The CDR3, as DNA: TGTGCCAGCAGGGGGACCGGGACAGGGTCCTACGAGCAGTACTTC.

Details on this clonotype: The likely explanation is a read error, given a far larger clone one base away. V usage is TRBV7-2 and J usage is TRBJ2-5; D gene uncertain. CDR1 and CDR2 (germline): SGHTA, FQGNSA. V lost 5 bases to trimming and J lost 0 bases, with 7 bases between them. CDR3 length equals 13 residues. The CDR3 region is CASSVSYQETQYF. CDR3 sequence (DNA): TGTGCCAGCAGCGTTTCCTACCAAGAGACCCAGTACTTC.

This clonotype appeared a single time. The V gene is TRBV5-1, the J gene TRBJ2-2; D not certain. Germline-derived CDR1 and CDR2 are SGHRS and YFSETQ. The CDR3 has 15 residues. Trimming removed 4 bases at V and 5 bases at J, with 15 bases between. DNA of the CDR3: TGCGCCAGCAGCGCCTCGGTGGTTCGGACCGGGGAGCTGTTTTTT. This sequence encodes CASSASVVRTGELFF.

In DNA, the CDR3 is TGTGCCAGCAGCTTGCTCGCACACGGTGACATTCAGTACTTC. Translated, it gives CASSLLAHGDIQYF. V and J are TRBV5-7 and TRBJ2-4; D ambiguous. Being an ORF, TRBV5-7 has a function that is uncertain. The CDR3 is 14 residues long. V lost 1 base and J lost 8, with 13 bases in between.

The V call is TRBV7-2, the J call TRBJ2-7, with 8 bases identical to TRBD1. Germline V lookup: CDR1 SGHTA, CDR2 FQGNSA. This CDR3 region has 14 residues. The V segment lost 4 bases and the J segment 5 bases; nucleotides outside the gene matches: 7. CDR3 in amino acids: CASSSWTGLNEQYF. The CDR3 region has the DNA TGTGCCAGCAGCTCCTGGACAGGGCTCAACGAGCAGTACTTC.

This clonotype occurred once. The rearrangement joins TRBV12-3 or TRBV12-4 to TRBJ1-2, with TRBD1 as a possible D gene (5 bases). V was cut by 1 base and J by 8 bases, with 14 bases left in between. The CDR3 is 14 amino acids. CDR3 sequence reads: CASSLGPGPRGYTF. Written as DNA, the CDR3 is TGTGCCAGCAGTTTAGGTCCGGGGCCCAGGGGCTACACCTTC.

The chain carries TRBV7-9 and TRBJ1-2; D might be TRBD1 (6 bases). Between the trimmed V and J ends, which lost 8 bases and 4 bases, there was a span of 14 bases. Looked up from germline, CDR1 is SEHNR and CDR2 is FQNEAQ (reference sequence). CDR3 length: 13 residues. CDR3 amino acids: CASLPGHLYGYTF. The CDR3 nucleotides are TGTGCCAGCTTACCGGGACACCTCTATGGCTACACCTTC.

This clonotype was detected only a few times. The rearrangement links TRBV5-1 to TRBJ2-1; 9 bases map to TRBD1. The CDR3 contains 16 residues. Germline V lookup: CDR1 SGHRS, CDR2 YFSETQ. The trim removed 2 bases at V and 7 bases at J, leaving 10 bases unmatched. The CDR3 sequence: CASSFIRTGEGNEQFF. CDR3 bases: TGCGCCAGCAGCTTTATTCGGACAGGGGAGGGGAATGAGCAGTTCTTC.

This chain connects TRBV11-2 to TRBJ2-7; TRBD1 agrees at 8 bases. The J call is doubtful: the DNA matches TRBJ2-1 better. The CDR3 covers 16 residues. CDR1 SGHAT and CDR2 FQNNGV come from the germline V gene. The CDR3 sequence: CASSTYRGSPYNEQFF. The CDR3 bases are TGTGCCAGCAGCACCTACAGGGGGTCGCCCTACAATGAGCAGTTCTTC.

This clonotype turned up a few times. This chain uses TRBV12-5 with TRBJ2-7; D is uncertain. The CDR3 runs 12 residues. Looked up from germline, CDR1 is LGHNT and CDR2 is FRNRAP. The V end lost 3 bases, the J end lost 6 bases, and 9 bases lay between the germline ends. Here the CDR3 reads CASGFLEREQYF. For the CDR3, the DNA is TGTGCTAGTGGTTTCCTCGAGCGCGAGCAGTACTTC.

Only a few counts were recorded for this clonotype. CDR3 protein: CASSPTGFTGANVLTF. The CDR3 DNA follows: TGCGCCAGCAGCCCGACAGGGTTTACGGGGGCCAACGTCCTGACTTTC. V is TRBV5-1 and J is TRBJ2-6, with 7 bases that match TRBD1. The trim removed 4 bases at V and 4 bases at J, leaving 8 bases unmatched. Germline CDR1 SGHRS, CDR2 YFSETQ. There are 16 residues in the CDR3.

The rearrangement joins TRBV15 to TRBJ2-5; TRBD2 aligns across 10 bases. V lost 0 bases to trimming and J lost 2 bases; unmatched junction nucleotides: 6. Germline-derived CDR1 and CDR2 are LNHNV and YYDKDF (reference sequence). CDR3 size: 17 residues. The CDR3 reads CATSRDTSGTIQETQYF. Here the CDR3 DNA reads TGTGCCACCAGCAGAGATACTAGCGGGACTATTCAAGAGACCCAGTACTTC.

V usage is TRBV12-3 or TRBV12-4 and J usage is TRBJ1-1, with unresolved D. CDR3 length: 14 residues. V was shortened by 3 bases and J by 0 bases, with 8 bases between the two germline ends. CDR3 protein: CASSFGQMNTEAFF. The CDR3 bases are TGTGCCAGCAGTTTTGGCCAGATGAACACTGAAGCTTTCTTT.

The chain joins TRBV19 to TRBJ1-6, with D hard to call. Trimming removed 9 bases at V and 10 bases at J, with 16 bases between. The CDR3 is made up of 13 amino acids. Germline values: CDR1 LNHDA, CDR2 SQIVND (reference sequence). CDR3 sequence: CASAEEDGSPLHF. The CDR3 DNA sequence: TGTGCCAGCGCTGAAGAGGACGGCTCACCCCTCCACTTT. Based on the CDR3 plus reference TRBV19 and TRBJ1-6, the full variable domain is DGGITQSPKYLFRKEGQNVTLSCEQNLNHDAMYWYRQDPGQGLRLIYYSQIVNDFQKGDIAEGYSVSREKKESFPLTVTSAQKNPTAFYLCASAEEDGSPLHFGNGTRLTVT.